These 15 T cell receptor beta chains were all obtained from the same sample, sequenced in a study of cytomegalovirus exposure and HLA in healthy donors. The PCR used 60 Vbeta and 13 Jbeta primers. Only in-frame clones appear in the TCRdb table, and some are missing; sequencing was by immunoSEQ multiplex PCR. This sample's table reports 150,000 to 200,000 clones. Sequencing was carried out using PBMCs. The receptors were sampled from a man in his thirties or forties in good health and CMV-seronegative.

The chain carries TRBV27 and TRBJ1-2, with D maybe TRBD1 (5 bases). CDR3 length: 14 residues. The germline V gene has CDR1 MNHEY and CDR2 SMNVEV (reference sequence). V lost 5 bases and J 0 bases, leaving 10 bases between the germline ends. The CDR3 DNA reads TGTGCCAGCAGTCAGGGTATCTCTAACTATGGCTACACCTTC. Translating gives CASSQGISNYGYTF.

This chain links TRBV5-4 with TRBJ2-7, with 7 bases that match TRBD1. The CDR3 runs to 15 residues. Germline trimming cut 4 bases from V and 1 base from J; bases unmatched to any gene: 8. Germline lookup yields CDR1 SGHNT and CDR2 YYREEE (reference sequence). CDR3 DNA: TGTGCCAGCAGCATTTCCCGGGACAGATCCTACGAGCAGTACTTC. Translating it yields CASSISRDRSYEQYF.

As to this clone: This sample also contains other DNA sequences that code for the same CDR3. The chain employs TRBV30 and TRBJ2-7; 8 nucleotides agree with TRBD1. The germline V gene encodes CDR1 GTSNPN and CDR2 SVGIG (reference sequence). The CDR3 is 12 amino acids. With 0 bases clipped from V and 6 bases from J, the junction kept 1 base outside the gene matches. CDR3 nucleotides: TGTGCCTGGAGTGTAACAGGGGGCGAGCAGTACTTC. Translating it yields CAWSVTGGEQYF.

The V call is TRBV30, the J call TRBJ2-1; D ambiguous. CDR1 GTSNPN and CDR2 SVGIG come from the germline V gene (reference sequence). The CDR3 contains 14 residues. V lost 2 bases, J lost 7 bases, and 15 bases lay in between. The CDR3: CAWSLTRVGNEQFF. DNA for the CDR3: TGTGCCTGGAGTCTCACCCGGGTTGGGAATGAGCAGTTCTTC.

Note on this clone: One end of the junction fails to match germline, which may point to a read error. The rearrangement uses TRBV5-1 and TRBJ1-4, with 9 bases lining up with TRBD1. This CDR3 is built from 15 residues. Germline V gene data show CDR1 as SGHRS and CDR2 as YFSETQ. The CDR3 bases are TGCGCCAGCAGCTTGGGGACAGGGGCTAATGAAAAACCGTTTTTT. Its translation is CASSLGTGANEKPFF.

The chain links TRBV23-1 to TRBJ2-3, with 9 bases lining up with TRBD1. TRBV23-1 is classed as an ORF, of uncertain function. The ends lost 2 bases at V and 3 bases at J; junction bases unmatched: 9. The CDR3 length is 17 residues. CDR3 nucleotide sequence: TGCGCCAGCAGTCAAACTACAGGGGGCACGGAGACAGATACGCAGTATTTT. Translated, it gives CASSQTTGGTETDTQYF.

This chain connects TRBV2 to TRBJ2-1, with TRBD1 matching 10 bases. The CDR3 runs to 14 residues. Germline CDR1 SNHLY, CDR2 FYNNEI. V dropped 5 bases and J dropped 9; count of bases not matched to a gene: 7. This CDR3 is CASSTVGTGVEQFF. CDR3 sequence (DNA): TGTGCCAGCAGTACCGTAGGGACAGGGGTTGAGCAGTTCTTC.

CDR3 DNA sequence: TGTGCCAGCAGCCAATCTCCCGCTCAGGGTCAAGGCTACACCTTC. It specifies CASSQSPAQGQGYTF. J is TRBJ1-2 and V is TRBV16, with a possible D match to TRBD1 (5 bases). V was cut by 0 bases and J by 8 bases, with 16 bases left in between. Germline V CDR1 and CDR2: KGHSY, FQNENV. The CDR3 consists of 15 residues.

The chain couples TRBV4-2 to TRBJ2-7, with 10 positions matching TRBD2. CDR1 and CDR2 from the germline V gene are LGHNA and YNFKEQ. Unmatched junction bases numbered 2, after V lost 3 bases and J lost 0 bases. This CDR3 is built from 15 residues. This CDR3 reads CASSQASGSSYEQYF. The CDR3 bases are TGTGCCAGCAGCCAGGCTAGCGGGAGCTCCTACGAGCAGTACTTC.

The chain is built from TRBV21-1 and TRBJ2-1; the table's D call, TRBD2, was not checked against the DNA. TRBV21-1 is a documented pseudogene. CDR3 size: 20 residues. This CDR3 is CASSKGKAGGPRRSYNEQFF. In nucleotides, the CDR3 is TGTGCCAGCAGCAAAGGGAAGGCGGGAGGGCCACGGCGGTCCTACAATGAGCAGTTCTTC.

The rearrangement joins TRBV27 to TRBJ1-1; no definite D call. CDR3 length: 14 amino acids. CDR1 and CDR2 from the germline V gene are MNHEY and SMNVEV (reference sequence). The V and J ends lost 2 bases and 1 base respectively, with 8 bases between them. The CDR3 DNA follows: TGTGCCAGCAGTTTAGATACGGGGAACACTGAAGCTTTCTTT. As protein: CASSLDTGNTEAFF.

J is TRBJ1-3 and V is TRBV2, with D tentatively TRBD1 (6 bases). The CDR3 is made up of 16 amino acids. CDR1 SNHLY and CDR2 FYNNEI come from the germline V gene. V lost 6 bases, J lost 2 bases, and 17 bases lay in between. DNA for the CDR3: TGTGCCAGCAGCCCGGGGGGCACCCGGACTGGAAACACCATATATTTT. Protein product: CASSPGGTRTGNTIYF.

The chain couples TRBV2 to TRBJ2-2, with 7 positions matching TRBD2. Germline V gene sequence: CDR1 SNHLY, CDR2 FYNNEI. The CDR3 totals 13 residues. V gave up 5 bases and J gave up 4 bases; unmatched junction bases: 1. The CDR3 nucleotides are TGTGCCAGCAGTCCGGGAGGCACCGGGGAGCTGTTTTTT. It is translated as CASSPGGTGELFF.

The chain has TRBV30 and TRBJ2-2; D call uncertain. The CDR3 is 13 amino acids. Deletions cut 3 bases from V and 6 bases from J, with 11 bases between. Per germline, CDR1 GTSNPN and CDR2 SVGIG (reference sequence). The DNA of the CDR3 is TGTGCCTGGAGAGTCGGGTGGGCCGGGGAGCTGTTTTTT. This sequence encodes CAWRVGWAGELFF. Full variable domain (outside the CDR3, taken from reference TRBV30 and TRBJ2-2): SQTIHQWPATLVQPVGSPLSLECTVEGTSNPNLYWYRQAAGRGLQLLFYSVGIGQISSEVPQNLSASRPQDRQFILSSKKLLLSDSGFYLCAWRVGWAGELFFGEGSRLTVL.

The genes are TRBV27 and TRBJ1-1; TRBD1 might be the D (6 bases). Trimming took 5 bases from V and 3 from J, leaving 19 bases between them. The CDR3 totals 16 residues. Germline loops: CDR1 MNHEY, CDR2 SMNVEV (reference sequence). CDR3: CASSTLGALGDTEAFF. The CDR3 DNA sequence: TGTGCCAGCAGTACTTTGGGGGCCTTAGGGGACACTGAAGCTTTCTTT.